The clone carrying this T cell receptor (beta chain) was detected ten times or more. What it binds is not known. The read ends 3 residues shy of where the CDR3 ends; the end is completed using the germline J gene. Sequencing input was equivalent genomic DNA from CVID and controls. Produced via immunoSEQ multiplex PCR; TCRdb's table is partial and in-frame only. Singletons are absent from the sample, which has more than 30,000 clones. This record belongs to a study of T cell clonality in common variable immunodeficiency. Findings of the study overall: Reportedly, TCR beta sequences from common variable immunodeficiency showed fewer deletions and N-nucleotide insertions. The cause of increased CVID clonality remains unclear without subpopulation sequencing. Compared with healthy controls, CVID subjects showed increased TCRbeta clonality, mostly in about a third.

The CDR3 is made up of 16 amino acids. Germline V CDR1 and CDR2: MDHEN, SYDVKM. V was pared by 7 bases and J by 2 bases, with 20 bases between. Sequenced sample: peripheral blood mononuclear cells. The rearrangement uses TRBV28 and TRBJ1-1; D is undetermined. The receptor was isolated from a person aged 18-69 years in good health. The sequenced CDR3 bases are TGTGCCAGCACCCATGGGTATCGGGTTCGAAACACTGAA. This encodes CASTHGYRVRNTE. The whole CDR3 is CASTHGYRVRNTEAFF.